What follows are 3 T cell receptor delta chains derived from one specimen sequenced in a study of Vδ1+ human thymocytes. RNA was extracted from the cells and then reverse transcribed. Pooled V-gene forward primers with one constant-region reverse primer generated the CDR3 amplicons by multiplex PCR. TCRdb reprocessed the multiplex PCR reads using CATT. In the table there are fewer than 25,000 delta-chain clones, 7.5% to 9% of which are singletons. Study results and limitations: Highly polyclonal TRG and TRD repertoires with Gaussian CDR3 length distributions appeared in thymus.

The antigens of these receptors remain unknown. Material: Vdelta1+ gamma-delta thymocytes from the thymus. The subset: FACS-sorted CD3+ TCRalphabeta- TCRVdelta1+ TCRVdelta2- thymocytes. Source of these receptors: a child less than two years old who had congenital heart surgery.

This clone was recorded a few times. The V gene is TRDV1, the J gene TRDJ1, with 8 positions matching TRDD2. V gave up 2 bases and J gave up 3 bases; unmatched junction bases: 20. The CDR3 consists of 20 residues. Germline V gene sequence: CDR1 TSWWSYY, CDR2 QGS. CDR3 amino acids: CALGEGVLPKANWASDKLIF. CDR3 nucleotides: TGTGCTCTTGGGGAAGGCGTCCTTCCTAAAGCTAACTGGGCCTCCGATAAACTCATCTTT.

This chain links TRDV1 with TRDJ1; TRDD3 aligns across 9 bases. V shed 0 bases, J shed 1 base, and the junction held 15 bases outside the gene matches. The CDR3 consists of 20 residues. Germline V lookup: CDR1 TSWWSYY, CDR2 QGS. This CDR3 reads CALGELGLVSGIRRTDKLIF. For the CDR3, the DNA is TGTGCTCTTGGGGAACTCGGCCTAGTCTCGGGGATACGACGCACCGATAAACTCATCTTT.

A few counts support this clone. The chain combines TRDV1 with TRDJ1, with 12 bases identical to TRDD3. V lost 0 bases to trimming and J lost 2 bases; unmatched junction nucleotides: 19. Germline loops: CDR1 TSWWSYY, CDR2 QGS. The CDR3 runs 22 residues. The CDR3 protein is CALGELGVLPHLGDTGTDKLIF. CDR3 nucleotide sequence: TGTGCTCTTGGGGAACTTGGGGTGCTCCCCCACCTGGGGGATACGGGGACCGATAAACTCATCTTT.